This note documents a single TCR beta chain sequence. Its antigen is currently unknown. This specimen comes from a study of post-analysis software for immune sequencing data. Across the study: Relapsing-remitting, secondary progressive and progressive-relapsing multiple sclerosis were all included among the disease courses. General study points: Significantly decreased normalized Chao1 diversity was recorded for multiple sclerosis patients relative to controls. Comparison of patients with controls showed a handful of TRBV segments more frequent in patients, TRBV5-6, TRBV5-1 and TRBV20-1 among them. F measure grouped same-batch samples tightly together.

Germline V gene data show CDR1 as ENHRY and CDR2 as SYGVKD. With V trimmed by 0 bases and J by 4 bases, 5 bases remained unmatched. The CDR3 loop spans 15 amino acids. TCR beta cDNA libraries had unique molecular identifiers. Input populations of 1 to 10 million T cells gave rise to 500,000 or so cDNA molecules. TCRdb processed the PCR reads anew with MiXCR; each CDR3 protein has one entry. The table includes hundreds of thousands of distinct CDR3 sequences, roughly 27% detected once. The sequence was obtained from a girl aged 10-17 years with multiple sclerosis. This chain connects TRBV10-3 to TRBJ1-1; 7 positions match TRBD1. The sample was blood. CDR3 loop: CAISESNQGGTEAFF. CDR3 DNA: TGTGCCATCAGTGAGTCGAATCAGGGGGGCACTGAAGCTTTCTTT.